The sequence of this T cell receptor beta chain was determined in a study of blood T cell repertoires in COVID-19 (dated by TCRdb to the early 2020s). Some background on the complete study: Samples from collaborators originated in the United States, Italy and Spain and spanned both the acute and convalescent phases of COVID-19. The material from the prospective study consisted of cDNA or gDNA derived from T cells, B-cell-depleted T cells, or PBMCs. The dataset comprised deeply sampled blood TCRbeta repertoires from subjects exposed to, actively infected with, or recovered from COVID-19. The repertoires were released in a freely available public database meant as a resource for research on the immune response to SARS-CoV-2. Samples came from the ongoing ImmuneRACE study (first 160 participants) plus 1,254 subjects from 6 global collaborators. Nearly every sample came with metadata listing a de-identified subject ID, COVID-19 status, age in years and sex. HLA class I and class II types, where available, came from metadata supplied by the sample provider rather than from assay-based typing. On the study overall, not on this receptor specifically: The amount of clinical and demographic metadata varied by source and participant and was provided uncurated.

Trimming costs V 2 bases and J 5 bases, and their ends lie 15 bases apart. Sequences SEHNR (CDR1) and FQNEAQ (CDR2) are obtained from the germline V gene (reference sequence). Its CDR3 holds 16 amino acids, cysteine through phenylalanine. The CDR3 DNA has 48 bases and is translated from base 1. One collaborating source in Seattle enrolled patients during active infection and followed them longitudinally through the course of disease. Each collaborating institution followed its own protocols to collect whole blood in K2EDTA tubes. For TCRbeta analysis, collaborators shipped samples in one of three forms: frozen whole blood, isolated PBMCs, or DNA extracted from either of those sample types. The immunoSEQ Assay, a bias-controlled multiplex PCR, was used to amplify TCRbeta CDR3 regions from genomic DNA. The paper's data handling went like this. Nucleated cell counts per sample were estimated from amplification of reference gene primers within the assay. To quantify the absolute abundance of each unique TCRbeta CDR3 rearrangement, sequence reads were collapsed and filtered. For each sample, productive Simpson clonality was calculated by taking the square root of Simpson's diversity index across productive rearrangements. The source is immuneACCESS, and TCRdb retained only in-frame sequences with V and J called. Part of the clones is not carried over; for the studies checked, unresolved V genes explain less than half of this, and the remainder is unexplained. V and J calls and clone size are given by that table; D and trimming were obtained from the DNA. The table for this sample lists 440,000 or so clones; approximately 89% of them were counted only once. Around 1.5% of the sample goes to the ten largest clones.

This clone was seen just once. The clone's antigen remains unknown. No much larger clone exists at a distance of one base, and base qualities are not known. Sequenced material: peripheral blood. The sequence links TRBV7-9 to TRBJ1-4; a tentative D call is TRBD1 (6 bases match). The sequence derives from a middle-aged woman with COVID-19, enrolled during active disease. The CDR3 region has the sequence CASSLPRDNQNEKLFF. Here is the DNA: TGTGCCAGCAGCTTACCCCGGGACAATCAAAATGAAAAACTGTTTTTT.